This T cell receptor (beta chain) was documented in a study of T-cell memory formation after mild COVID-19. TCRdb re-derived calls from the 5' RACE reads in MiXCR, one entry per CDR3 protein. The table lists 250,000 to 300,000 distinct CDR3 sequences, 15% to 20% of them singletons, with 22% in the top ten. CDR1 is SGHKS and CDR2 is YYEKEE in the germline V gene (reference sequence). Trimming took 6 bases from V and 3 from J, leaving 13 bases between them. The CDR3 runs 14 residues. At least ten counts were recorded for this clonotype. Material for sequencing was PBMCs or a T cell subset sorted from them (not recorded which). V usage is TRBV5-5 and J usage is TRBJ2-1; TRBD2 might be the D (7 bases). The receptor's source is a young man who had mild COVID-19 (a few samples of this study predate the infection). Cell type and time point are not known. CDR3 DNA: TGTGCCAGCAACCCAGGGGACTACTACAATGAGCAGTTCTTC. Protein sequence: CASNPGDYYNEQFF. Combining the CDR3 with reference TRBV5-5 and TRBJ2-1 gives the whole variable domain DAGVTQSPTHLIKTRGQQVTLRCSPISGHKSVSWYQQVLGQGPQFIFQYYEKEERGRGNFPDRFSARQFPNYSSELNVNALLLGDSALYLCASNPGDYYNEQFFGPGTRLTVL.